The T cell receptor beta chain described here comes from a study of cytomegalovirus exposure and HLA in healthy donors. A remark on this clone: What it binds is not known.

The study ran its PCR with 60 Vbeta and 13 Jbeta primers. Assay used: immunoSEQ multiplex PCR; TCRdb lists only in-frame clones, some missing. The table lists 150,000 to 200,000 clones, almost 80% of them singletons. Findings and caveats of the study: By HLA locus, TCR association rates varied in a later analysis, with DRB1 showing the most and HLA-C the fewest.

The CDR3 runs to 11 residues. Germline CDR1 is KGHSH and CDR2 is LQKENI. Trimming removed 4 bases at V and 5 bases at J, with 6 bases between. The clonotype was recovered from a man aged 18 to 29 in good health and CMV-seropositive. The chain employs TRBV18 and TRBJ2-7; possible D gene TRBD2, 6 bases. Sequences were obtained from PBMCs. This CDR3 reads CASSRGDEQYF. CDR3 DNA sequence: TGTGCCAGCTCACGGGGGGACGAGCAGTACTTC.